This TCR beta chain was captured in a study of blood T cell repertoires in COVID-19. Study background: The analysed material was cDNA or gDNA that came from T cells, B-cell-depleted T cells, or PBMCs.

Original methodology: Reference gene primer amplification gave estimated nucleated cell counts. Method: immunoSEQ multiplex PCR; TCRdb's copy keeps in-frame clones and lacks some. V, J and clone size are taken as reported in that table, and D and trimming were inferred from the DNA itself. The sample lists some 270,000 clones, around 86% occurring once. CDR3 length: 15 residues. CDR1 is MNHEY and CDR2 is SVGAGI in the germline V gene. Between the trimmed V and J ends, which lost 6 bases and 1 base, there was a span of 15 bases. The sequence was collected from a man aged 50-60 years with acute or convalescent COVID-19. This chain joins TRBV6-5 and TRBJ1-1; TRBD1 might be the D (5 bases). The source material was peripheral blood. CDR3 DNA sequence: TGTGCCAGCAGACCCGGCGGACAAGCGAACACTGAAGCTTTCTTT. This translates into CASRPGGQANTEAFF.